These T cell receptor beta chains were read from a single sample in a study of T cell repertoires in cytomegalovirus infection. TCRdb ran MiXCR on the reads and lists one entry per CDR3 protein. The repertoire includes 250,000 to 400,000 distinct CDR3 sequences, about 25% of them detected once, and about 14% sits in the top ten. Their target antigens are unknown. The sequencing here drew on cultured PBMCs, taken from culture after CMV antigen stimulation. The receptors stem from a human donor in good health (CMV status not recorded). Some clones in this sample may be carry-over from other donors' samples. The CDR3 runs from the conserved cysteine through the conserved F or W. Fields, in order: V gene, J gene, CDR3 protein.

v_call: TRBV7-2
j_call: TRBJ1-5
cdr3_aa: CASSFVRQPQHF

v_call: TRBV15
j_call: TRBJ1-1
cdr3_aa: CATSSRTGGDGTEAFF

v_call: TRBV27
j_call: TRBJ1-5
cdr3_aa: CASSSRRWSEEGQPQHF

v_call: TRBV5-4
j_call: TRBJ2-3
cdr3_aa: CASSVGQGDTQYF

v_call: TRBV12-3/TRBV12-4
j_call: TRBJ1-5
cdr3_aa: CASSLEHQPQHF

v_call: TRBV9
j_call: TRBJ2-3
cdr3_aa: CASGGASADTQYF

v_call: TRBV12-3/TRBV12-4
j_call: TRBJ2-7
cdr3_aa: CASTLGQGDAYEQYF

v_call: TRBV7-8
j_call: TRBJ1-1
cdr3_aa: CASSLVTAEAFF

v_call: TRBV7-9
j_call: TRBJ2-2
cdr3_aa: CASSPHPPTPNTGELFF

v_call: TRBV6-1
j_call: TRBJ2-7
cdr3_aa: CASRMGLADYEQYF

v_call: TRBV7-8
j_call: TRBJ2-5
cdr3_aa: CASSYQETQYF

v_call: TRBV11-2
j_call: TRBJ1-1
cdr3_aa: CASSFLTGMVTEAFF

v_call: TRBV20-1
j_call: TRBJ2-4
cdr3_aa: CSARGPGGLAKNIQYF

v_call: TRBV6-5
j_call: TRBJ2-7
cdr3_aa: CASSGTGGGFEQYF

v_call: TRBV7-9
j_call: TRBJ2-5
cdr3_aa: CASSLWQGQETQYF

v_call: TRBV29-1
j_call: TRBJ2-7
cdr3_aa: CSVSGLAGPSYEQYF

v_call: TRBV6-5
j_call: TRBJ1-1
cdr3_aa: CASSRGTEAFF

v_call: TRBV6-1
j_call: TRBJ2-3
cdr3_aa: CASAVTGVTDTQYF

v_call: TRBV7-2
j_call: TRBJ2-2
cdr3_aa: CASSLRMGGGTGELFF

v_call: TRBV7-2
j_call: TRBJ2-3
cdr3_aa: CASSLRGLAGVGSTDTQYF

v_call: TRBV7-2
j_call: TRBJ2-1
cdr3_aa: CASSLDKQGAVISSYNEQFF

v_call: TRBV4-3
j_call: TRBJ1-4
cdr3_aa: CAPVNEGAILGGNEKLFF

v_call: TRBV29-1
j_call: TRBJ2-5
cdr3_aa: CSVPSGSQETQYF

v_call: TRBV11-2
j_call: TRBJ2-1
cdr3_aa: CASSADRGNEQFF

v_call: TRBV6-6
j_call: TRBJ2-1
cdr3_aa: CASSWLAGSNEQFF

v_call: TRBV28
j_call: TRBJ2-2
cdr3_aa: CASSSLVGAGELFF

v_call: TRBV20-1
j_call: TRBJ1-1
cdr3_aa: CSASRRNTEAFF

v_call: TRBV6-2/TRBV6-3
j_call: TRBJ2-7
cdr3_aa: CASSYLGAEQYF

v_call: TRBV7-2
j_call: TRBJ2-3
cdr3_aa: CASSLIPLGQGMSDTQYF

v_call: TRBV24-1
j_call: TRBJ1-1
cdr3_aa: CATRPAQGTNTEAFF

v_call: TRBV10-3
j_call: TRBJ1-1
cdr3_aa: CAISESGLNTEAFF

v_call: TRBV12-5
j_call: TRBJ2-3
cdr3_aa: CASGLGVTDTQYF

v_call: TRBV6-5
j_call: TRBJ1-3
cdr3_aa: CASSYDRGTGNTIYF

v_call: TRBV6-8
j_call: TRBJ2-6
cdr3_aa: CASSGGSSGANVLTF

v_call: TRBV4-1
j_call: TRBJ2-7
cdr3_aa: CASSHPTSGGLREQYF

v_call: TRBV7-2
j_call: TRBJ1-5
cdr3_aa: CASSLMSGSQPQHF

v_call: TRBV4-2
j_call: TRBJ1-1
cdr3_aa: CASSPKGDRTAFTEAFF

v_call: TRBV12-3/TRBV12-4
j_call: TRBJ2-7
cdr3_aa: CASSLSAGGPQNEQYF

v_call: TRBV12-3/TRBV12-4
j_call: TRBJ2-7
cdr3_aa: CASSSTTRASYEQYF

v_call: TRBV4-3
j_call: TRBJ2-1
cdr3_aa: CASSQDAGNEQFF

v_call: TRBV4-2
j_call: TRBJ1-2
cdr3_aa: CASSQDPGQGEGYTF

v_call: TRBV27
j_call: TRBJ2-5
cdr3_aa: CASSSTRTSLPQETQYF

v_call: TRBV6-5
j_call: TRBJ2-7
cdr3_aa: CASSPDRGFYEQYF

v_call: TRBV25-1
j_call: TRBJ1-5
cdr3_aa: CARPPGGEENQPQHF

v_call: TRBV20-1
j_call: TRBJ2-1
cdr3_aa: CSGATLAGGPQSRSSEQFF

v_call: TRBV3-1
j_call: TRBJ1-1
cdr3_aa: CASSQDRGNTEAFF

v_call: TRBV4-3
j_call: TRBJ1-4
cdr3_aa: CASSQAEGVGEKLFF

v_call: TRBV12-3/TRBV12-4
j_call: TRBJ2-3
cdr3_aa: CASSRGRAPPLDTQYF

v_call: TRBV5-4
j_call: TRBJ2-3
cdr3_aa: CASSLSVTSGTDTQYF

v_call: TRBV7-6
j_call: TRBJ1-1
cdr3_aa: CASSLRPGTVMNTEAFF